One T cell receptor (beta chain) is described in this entry. The data stem from a study of blood T cell repertoires in COVID-19. Study-level background: Samples taken during acute and convalescent COVID-19 were collected in the United States, Italy and Spain.

CDR1 MNHEY and CDR2 SMNVEV come from the germline V gene (reference sequence). V was cut by 1 base and J by 1 base, with 10 bases left in between. This CDR3 comprises 15 residues. Seattle participants joined during active infection and were tracked over time. Authors' analysis steps: Reference gene primers were amplified, and this amplification served to estimate nucleated cell counts. Assay: immunoSEQ multiplex PCR; the TCRdb copy retains only in-frame clones and omits some. V and J calls plus clone size are reproduced from that table; the DNA served to infer D and trimming. The sample holds roughly 410,000 clones, about 89% seen once.

Sample: peripheral blood. The receptor's source is a woman aged 40 to 50 with COVID-19, enrolled during active disease. The chain couples TRBV27 to TRBJ1-1, with TRBD1 as a possible D gene (5 bases). The CDR3 DNA follows: TGTGCCAGCAGTTTATGGGGCAGGTCGAACACTGAAGCTTTCTTT. Residues: CASSLWGRSNTEAFF.